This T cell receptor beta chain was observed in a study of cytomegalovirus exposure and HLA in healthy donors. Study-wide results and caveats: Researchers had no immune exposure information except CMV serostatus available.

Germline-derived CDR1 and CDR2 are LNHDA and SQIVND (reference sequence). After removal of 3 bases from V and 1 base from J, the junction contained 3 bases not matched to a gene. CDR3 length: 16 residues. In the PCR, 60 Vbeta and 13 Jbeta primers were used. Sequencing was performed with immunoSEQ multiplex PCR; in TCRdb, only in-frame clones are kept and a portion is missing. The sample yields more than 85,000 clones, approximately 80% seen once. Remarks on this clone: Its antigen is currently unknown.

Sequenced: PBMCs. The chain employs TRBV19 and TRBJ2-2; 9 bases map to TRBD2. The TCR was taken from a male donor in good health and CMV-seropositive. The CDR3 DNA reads TGTGCCAGTAGTATCCTAGCGGGGCTGAACACCGGGGAGCTGTTTTTT. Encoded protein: CASSILAGLNTGELFF. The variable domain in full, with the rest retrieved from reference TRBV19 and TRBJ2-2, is DGGITQSPKYLFRKEGQNVTLSCEQNLNHDAMYWYRQDPGQGLRLIYYSQIVNDFQKGDIAEGYSVSREKKESFPLTVTSAQKNPTAFYLCASSILAGLNTGELFFGEGSRLTVL.